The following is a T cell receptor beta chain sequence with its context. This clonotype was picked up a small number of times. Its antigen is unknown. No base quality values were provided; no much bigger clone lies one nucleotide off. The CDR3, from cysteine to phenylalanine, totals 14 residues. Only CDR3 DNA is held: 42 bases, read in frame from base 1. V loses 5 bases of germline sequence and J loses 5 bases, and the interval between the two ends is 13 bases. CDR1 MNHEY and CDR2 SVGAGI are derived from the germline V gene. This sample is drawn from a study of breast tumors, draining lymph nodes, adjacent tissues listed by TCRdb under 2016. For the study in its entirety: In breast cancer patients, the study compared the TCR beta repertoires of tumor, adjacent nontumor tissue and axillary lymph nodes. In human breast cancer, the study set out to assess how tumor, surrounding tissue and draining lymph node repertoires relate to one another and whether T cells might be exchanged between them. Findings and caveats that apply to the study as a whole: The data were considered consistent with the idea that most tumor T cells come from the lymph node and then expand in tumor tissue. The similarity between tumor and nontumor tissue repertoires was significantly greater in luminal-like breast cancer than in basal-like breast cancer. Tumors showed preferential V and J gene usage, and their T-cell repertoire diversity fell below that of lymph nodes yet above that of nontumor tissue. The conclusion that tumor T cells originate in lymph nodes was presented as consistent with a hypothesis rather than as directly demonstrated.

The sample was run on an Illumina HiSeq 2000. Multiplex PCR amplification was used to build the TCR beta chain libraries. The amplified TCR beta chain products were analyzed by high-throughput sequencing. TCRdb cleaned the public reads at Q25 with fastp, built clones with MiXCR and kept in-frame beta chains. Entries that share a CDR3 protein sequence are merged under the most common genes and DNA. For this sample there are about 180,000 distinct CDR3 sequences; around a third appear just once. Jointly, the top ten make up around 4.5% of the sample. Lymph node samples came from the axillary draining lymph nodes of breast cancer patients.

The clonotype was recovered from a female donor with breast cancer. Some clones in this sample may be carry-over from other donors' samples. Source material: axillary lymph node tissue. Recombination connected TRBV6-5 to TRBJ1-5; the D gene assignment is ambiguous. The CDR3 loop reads CASSPTGLDQPQHF. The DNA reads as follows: TGTGCCAGCAGTCCGACGGGCCTCGATCAGCCCCAGCATTTT.